This T cell receptor beta chain was captured by sequencing in a study of cytomegalovirus exposure and HLA in healthy donors. Study-wide results and limits: Later analysis suggested links between common viral pathogens and several top significant clusters. In most subjects, TCR beta sequences reportedly gave accurate predictions of HLA-A and HLA-B alleles. Available immune exposure information covered CMV serostatus only.

13 Jbeta primers and 60 Vbeta primers were used for the PCR. Methods used by the authors: Later, an analysis found some 80 million unique TCR beta chains, and approximately 10 million of these were shared. This table comes from immunoSEQ multiplex PCR, and its TCRdb copy is limited to in-frame clones, with some not included. That table is the source of V, J and clone size, and D and trimming were worked out from the DNA. The sample holds a few hundred thousand clones; about 79% are singletons and the top ten take 1.5% to 2%. On this clone itself: Antigen: not known.

The CDR3 runs 16 residues. Trimming cost V 3 bases and J 4 bases; bases outside gene matches: 8. Germline V gene lookup returns CDR1 LNHDA and CDR2 SQIVND (reference sequence). The sequence came from a young man in good health and CMV-seronegative. The specimen sequenced was PBMCs. The chain combines TRBV19 with TRBJ1-5; 8 bases are shared with TRBD1. CDR3 region: CASSMLGDRRNQPQHF. The CDR3 nucleotides are TGTGCCAGTAGTATGTTAGGGGACAGGCGGAATCAGCCCCAGCATTTT.